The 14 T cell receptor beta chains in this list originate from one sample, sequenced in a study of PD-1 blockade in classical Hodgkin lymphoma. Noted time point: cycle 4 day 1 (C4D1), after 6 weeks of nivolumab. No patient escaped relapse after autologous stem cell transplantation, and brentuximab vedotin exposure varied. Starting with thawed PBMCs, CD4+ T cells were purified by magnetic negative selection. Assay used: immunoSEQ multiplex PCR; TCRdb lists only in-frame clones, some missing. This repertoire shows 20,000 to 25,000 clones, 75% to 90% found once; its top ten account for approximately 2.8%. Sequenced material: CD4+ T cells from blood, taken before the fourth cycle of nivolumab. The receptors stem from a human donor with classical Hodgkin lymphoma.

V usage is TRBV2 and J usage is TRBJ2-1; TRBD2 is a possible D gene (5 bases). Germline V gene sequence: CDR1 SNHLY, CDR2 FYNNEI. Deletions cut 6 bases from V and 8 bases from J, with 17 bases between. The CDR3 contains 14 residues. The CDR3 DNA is TGTGCCAGCAGCCCTCTTGGCGAGGGCGATGAGCAGTTCTTC. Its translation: CASSPLGEGDEQFF.

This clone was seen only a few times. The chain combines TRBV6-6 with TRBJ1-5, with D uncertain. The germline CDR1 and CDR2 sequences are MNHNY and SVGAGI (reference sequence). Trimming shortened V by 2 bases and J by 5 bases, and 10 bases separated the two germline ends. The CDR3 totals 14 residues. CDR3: CASSYQPRDQPQHF. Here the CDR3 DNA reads TGTGCCAGCAGTTACCAACCCCGCGATCAGCCCCAGCATTTT.

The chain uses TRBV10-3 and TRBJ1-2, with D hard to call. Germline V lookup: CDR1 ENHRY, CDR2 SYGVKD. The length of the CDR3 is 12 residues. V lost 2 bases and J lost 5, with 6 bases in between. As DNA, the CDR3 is TGTGCCATCAGTGAGACAGATTATGGCTACACCTTC. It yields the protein CAISETDYGYTF.

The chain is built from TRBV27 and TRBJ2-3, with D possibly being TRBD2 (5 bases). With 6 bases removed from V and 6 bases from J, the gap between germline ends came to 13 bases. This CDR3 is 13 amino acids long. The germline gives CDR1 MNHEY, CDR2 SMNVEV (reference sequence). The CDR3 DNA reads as TGTGCCAGCAGGTGGGCCCGGGGTGATACGCAGTATTTT. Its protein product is CASRWARGDTQYF.

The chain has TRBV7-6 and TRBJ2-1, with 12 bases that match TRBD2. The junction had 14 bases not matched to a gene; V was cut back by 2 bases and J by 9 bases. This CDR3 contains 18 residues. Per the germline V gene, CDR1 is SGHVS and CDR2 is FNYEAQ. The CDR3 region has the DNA TGTGCCAGCAGCTTAAACCCGGCTAGCGGGGGGGCCCTGGGTGAGCAGTTCTTC. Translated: CASSLNPASGGALGEQFF.

The CDR3 nucleotides read TGTGCCTGGAGTGTAATGGGCGGGGGGGCCGATACGCAGTATTTT. Its protein is CAWSVMGGGADTQYF. J is TRBJ2-3 and V is TRBV30; 9 nucleotides align to TRBD2. V gave up 0 bases and J gave up 6 bases; unmatched junction bases: 7. This CDR3 comprises 15 residues. Germline V CDR1 and CDR2: GTSNPN, SVGIG (reference sequence).

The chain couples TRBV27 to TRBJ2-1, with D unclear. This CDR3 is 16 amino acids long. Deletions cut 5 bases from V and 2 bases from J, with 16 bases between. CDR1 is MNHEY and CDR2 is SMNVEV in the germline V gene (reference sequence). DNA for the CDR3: TGTGCCAGCAGTATCACAAAAGTATTAACCTACAATGAGCAGTTCTTC. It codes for CASSITKVLTYNEQFF.

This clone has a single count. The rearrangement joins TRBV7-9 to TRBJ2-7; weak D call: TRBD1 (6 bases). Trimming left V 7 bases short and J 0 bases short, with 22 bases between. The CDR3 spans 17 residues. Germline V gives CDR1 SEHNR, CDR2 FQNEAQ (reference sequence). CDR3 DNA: TGTGCCAGCACCTTGGGGACGGACAGCCAAACCTCCTACGAGCAGTACTTC. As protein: CASTLGTDSQTSYEQYF. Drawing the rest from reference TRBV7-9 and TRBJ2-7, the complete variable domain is DTGVSQNPRHKITKRGQNVTFRCDPISEHNRLYWYRQTLGQGPEFLTYFQNEAQLEKSRLLSDRFSAERPKGSFSTLEIQRTEQGDSAMYLCASTLGTDSQTSYEQYFGPGTRLTVT.

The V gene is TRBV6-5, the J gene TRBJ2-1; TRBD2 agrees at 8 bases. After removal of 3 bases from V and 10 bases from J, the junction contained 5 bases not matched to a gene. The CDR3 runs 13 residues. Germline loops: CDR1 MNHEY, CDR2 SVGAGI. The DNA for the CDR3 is TGTGCCAGCAGTTATAGCGAGCGGGGGGAGCAGTTCTTC. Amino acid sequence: CASSYSERGEQFF.

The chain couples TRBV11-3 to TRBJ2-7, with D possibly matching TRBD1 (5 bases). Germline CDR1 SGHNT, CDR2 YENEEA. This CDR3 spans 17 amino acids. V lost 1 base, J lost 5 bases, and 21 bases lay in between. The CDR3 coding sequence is TGTGCCAGCAGCTTAGGGCTTGGGCAGGGATCCCCCAACGAGCAGTACTTC. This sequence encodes CASSLGLGQGSPNEQYF.

In nucleotides, the CDR3 is TGTGCCAGCAGCCAAGTGATGAGAAGACATCTGTTTTTT. It codes for CASSQVMRRHLFF. The V call is TRBV14, the J call TRBJ1-4; D remains unclear. Trimming removed 1 base from V and 14 bases from J, with 14 bases in between. The CDR3 contains 13 residues. In germline, CDR1 is SGHDN, CDR2 FVKESK.

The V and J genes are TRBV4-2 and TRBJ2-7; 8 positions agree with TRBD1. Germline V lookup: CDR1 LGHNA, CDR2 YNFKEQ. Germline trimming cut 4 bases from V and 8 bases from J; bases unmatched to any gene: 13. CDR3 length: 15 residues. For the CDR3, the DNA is TGTGCCAGCAGCCCCTCGACAGGGGAGAGGTGGAAGCAGTACTTC. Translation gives CASSPSTGERWKQYF.

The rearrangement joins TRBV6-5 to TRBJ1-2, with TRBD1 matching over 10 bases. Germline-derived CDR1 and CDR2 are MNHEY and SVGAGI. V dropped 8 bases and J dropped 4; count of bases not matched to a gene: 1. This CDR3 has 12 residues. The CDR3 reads CASGQGGYGYTF. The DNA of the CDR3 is TGTGCCAGCGGACAGGGGGGCTATGGCTACACCTTC.

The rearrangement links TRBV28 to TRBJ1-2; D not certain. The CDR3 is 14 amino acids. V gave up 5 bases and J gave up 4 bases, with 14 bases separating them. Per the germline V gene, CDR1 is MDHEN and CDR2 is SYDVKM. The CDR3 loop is CASSNELSGYGYTF. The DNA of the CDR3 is TGTGCCAGCAGTAACGAGTTATCGGGCTATGGCTACACCTTC.